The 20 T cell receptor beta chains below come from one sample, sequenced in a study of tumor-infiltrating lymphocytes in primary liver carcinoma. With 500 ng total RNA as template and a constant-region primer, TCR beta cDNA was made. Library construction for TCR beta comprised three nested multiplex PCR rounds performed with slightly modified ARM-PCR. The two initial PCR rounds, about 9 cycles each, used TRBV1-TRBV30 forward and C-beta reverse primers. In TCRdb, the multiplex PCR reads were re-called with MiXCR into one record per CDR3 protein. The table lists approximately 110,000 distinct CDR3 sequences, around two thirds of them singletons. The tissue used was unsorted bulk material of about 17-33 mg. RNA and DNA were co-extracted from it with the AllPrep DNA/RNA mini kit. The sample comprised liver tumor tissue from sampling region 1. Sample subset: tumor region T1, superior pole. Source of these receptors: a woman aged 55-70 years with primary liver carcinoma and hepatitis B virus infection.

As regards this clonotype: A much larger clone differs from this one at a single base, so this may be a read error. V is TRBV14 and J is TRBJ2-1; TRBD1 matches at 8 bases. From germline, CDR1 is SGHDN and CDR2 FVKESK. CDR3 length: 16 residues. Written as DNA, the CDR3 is TGTGCCAGCAGCCCGATCGACAGGGGATCACGCAATGAGCGGTTCTTC. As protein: CASSPIDRGSRNERFF.

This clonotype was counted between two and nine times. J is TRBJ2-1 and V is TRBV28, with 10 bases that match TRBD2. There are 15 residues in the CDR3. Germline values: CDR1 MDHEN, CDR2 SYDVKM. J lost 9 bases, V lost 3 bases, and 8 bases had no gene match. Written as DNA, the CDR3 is TGTGCCAGCAGTTTCGGGGGACTAGCGTTGGGTGAGCAGTTCTTC. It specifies CASSFGGLALGEQFF.

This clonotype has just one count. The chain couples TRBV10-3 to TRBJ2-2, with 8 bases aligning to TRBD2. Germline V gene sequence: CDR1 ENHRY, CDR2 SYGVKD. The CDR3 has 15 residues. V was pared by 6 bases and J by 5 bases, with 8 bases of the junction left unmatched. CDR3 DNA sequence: TGTGCCATCAGGACTAGCGAGAGTGAAACCGGGGAGCTGTTTTTT. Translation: CAIRTSESETGELFF.

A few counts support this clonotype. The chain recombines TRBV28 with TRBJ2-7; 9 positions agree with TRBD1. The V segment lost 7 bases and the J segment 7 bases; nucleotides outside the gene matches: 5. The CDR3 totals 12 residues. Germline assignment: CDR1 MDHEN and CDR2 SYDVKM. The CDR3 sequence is CASKTGGREQYF. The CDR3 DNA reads TGTGCCAGCAAGACAGGGGGGAGGGAGCAGTACTTC.

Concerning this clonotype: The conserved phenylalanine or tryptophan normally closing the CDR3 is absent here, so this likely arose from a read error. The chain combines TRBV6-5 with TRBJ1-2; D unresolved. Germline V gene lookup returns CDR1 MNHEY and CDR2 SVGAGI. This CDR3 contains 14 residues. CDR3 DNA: TGTACCAGCAGTTACACCGGGTCGCGCTATGGCTACACCTTA. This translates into CTSSYTGSRYGYTL.

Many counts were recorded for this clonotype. CDR3 nucleotide sequence: TGCAGCGTTCCCGACAGATCGAACACCGGGGAGCTGTTTTTT. Protein sequence: CSVPDRSNTGELFF. The V call is TRBV29-1, the J call TRBJ2-2; tentative D call: TRBD1 (5 bases). This CDR3 has 14 amino acids. V was pared by 5 bases and J by 0 bases, with 10 bases between. Germline CDR1 is SQVTM and CDR2 is ANQGSEA.

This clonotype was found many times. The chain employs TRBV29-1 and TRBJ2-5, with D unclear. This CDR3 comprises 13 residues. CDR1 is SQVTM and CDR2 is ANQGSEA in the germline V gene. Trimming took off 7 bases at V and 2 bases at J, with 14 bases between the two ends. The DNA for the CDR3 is TGCAGCGCCGAGCACTACTATCAAGAGACCCAGTACTTC. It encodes CSAEHYYQETQYF.

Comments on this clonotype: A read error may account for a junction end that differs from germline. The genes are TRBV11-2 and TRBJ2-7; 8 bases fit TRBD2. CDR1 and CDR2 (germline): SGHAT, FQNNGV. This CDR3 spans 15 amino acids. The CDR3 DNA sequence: TGTGCCCGCAGCTTAGATAGGGGACTAGTCCCCAAGCAGTACTTC. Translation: CARSLDRGLVPKQYF. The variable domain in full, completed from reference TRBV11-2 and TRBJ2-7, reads EAGVAQSPRYKIIEKRQSVAFWCNPISGHATLYWYQQILGQGPKLLIQFQNNGVVDDSQLPKDRFSAERLKGVDSTLKIQPAKLEDSAVYLCARSLDRGLVPKQYFGPGTRLTVT.

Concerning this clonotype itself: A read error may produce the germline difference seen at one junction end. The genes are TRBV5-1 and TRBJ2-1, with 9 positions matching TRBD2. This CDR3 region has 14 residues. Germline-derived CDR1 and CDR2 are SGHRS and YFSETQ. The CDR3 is CACSFSGSRNEQFF. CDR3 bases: TGCGCCTGCAGCTTTAGCGGGAGCAGAAATGAGCAGTTCTTC. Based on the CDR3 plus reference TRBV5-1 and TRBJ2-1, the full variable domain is KAGVTQTPRYLIKTRGQQVTLSCSPISGHRSVSWYQQTPGQGLQFLFEYFSETQRNKGNFPGRFSGRQFSNSRSEMNVSTLELGDSALYLCACSFSGSRNEQFFGPGTRLTVL.

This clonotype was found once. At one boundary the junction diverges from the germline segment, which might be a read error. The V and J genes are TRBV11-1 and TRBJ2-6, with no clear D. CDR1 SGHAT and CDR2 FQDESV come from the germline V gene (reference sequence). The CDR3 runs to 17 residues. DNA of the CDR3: TGTGTCAGCAGCGCCAGGATAGGGTCTCCTGGGGCCAACGTCCTGACTTTC. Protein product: CVSSARIGSPGANVLTF.

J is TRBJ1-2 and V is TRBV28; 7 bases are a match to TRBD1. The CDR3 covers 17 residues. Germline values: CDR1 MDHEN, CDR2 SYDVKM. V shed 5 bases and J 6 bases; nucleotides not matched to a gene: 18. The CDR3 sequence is CASSPPYSTGVGNGYTF. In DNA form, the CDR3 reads TGTGCCAGCAGTCCCCCATACTCCACAGGGGTTGGGAATGGCTACACCTTC.

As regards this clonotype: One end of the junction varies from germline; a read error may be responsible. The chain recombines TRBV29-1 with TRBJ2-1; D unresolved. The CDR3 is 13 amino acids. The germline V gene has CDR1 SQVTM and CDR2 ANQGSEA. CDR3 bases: TGCAGTGTTGTGGGGAACCGGAACAATGAGCAGTTCTTC. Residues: CSVVGNRNNEQFF.

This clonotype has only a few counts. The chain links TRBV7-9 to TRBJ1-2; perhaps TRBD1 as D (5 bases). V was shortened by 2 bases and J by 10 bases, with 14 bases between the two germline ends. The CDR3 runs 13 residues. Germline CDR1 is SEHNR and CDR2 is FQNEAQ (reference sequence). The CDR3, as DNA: TGTGCCAGCAGCTTATCCCCGGGACGTCCCTACACCTTC. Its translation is CASSLSPGRPYTF.

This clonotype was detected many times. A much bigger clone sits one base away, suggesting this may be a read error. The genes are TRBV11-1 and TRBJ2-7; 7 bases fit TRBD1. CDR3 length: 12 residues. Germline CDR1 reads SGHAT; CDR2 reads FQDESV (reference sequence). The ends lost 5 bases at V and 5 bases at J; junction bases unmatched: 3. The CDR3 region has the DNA TGTGCCAGCAGCATAGACAGGGACGAGCAGTACTTC. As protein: CASSIDRDEQYF.

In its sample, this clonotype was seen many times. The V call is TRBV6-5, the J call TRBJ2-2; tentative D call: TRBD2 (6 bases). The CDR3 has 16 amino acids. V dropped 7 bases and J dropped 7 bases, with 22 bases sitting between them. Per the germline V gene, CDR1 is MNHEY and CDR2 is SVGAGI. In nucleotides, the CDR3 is TGTGCCAGCAAACTGTTGGGACTGGGCTTGATCGGGGAGCTGTTTTTT. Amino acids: CASKLLGLGLIGELFF.

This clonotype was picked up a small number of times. CDR3 DNA: TGTGCCAGCAGCTTAGACAGCAGCTCCTATAATTCACCCCTCCACTTT. Its translation: CASSLDSSSYNSPLHF. V usage is TRBV7-8 and J usage is TRBJ1-6, with no clear D. The CDR3 contains 16 residues. Trimming left V 1 base short and J 0 bases short, with 7 bases between. Germline V CDR1 and CDR2: SGHVS, FQNEAQ.

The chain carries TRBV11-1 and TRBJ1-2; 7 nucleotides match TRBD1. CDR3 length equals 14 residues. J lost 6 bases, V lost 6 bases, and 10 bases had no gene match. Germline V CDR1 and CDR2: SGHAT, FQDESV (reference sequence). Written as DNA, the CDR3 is TGTGCCAGCAGGTTAAGGCAGGGGGGGGATGGCTACACCTTC. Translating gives CASRLRQGGDGYTF.

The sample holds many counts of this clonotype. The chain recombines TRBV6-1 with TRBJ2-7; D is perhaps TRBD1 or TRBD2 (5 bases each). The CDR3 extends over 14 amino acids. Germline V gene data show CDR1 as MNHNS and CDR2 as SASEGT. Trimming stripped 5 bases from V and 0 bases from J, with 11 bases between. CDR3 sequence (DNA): TGTGCCAGCAGTAGGGACCATTCCTCCTACGAGCAGTACTTC. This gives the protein CASSRDHSSYEQYF.

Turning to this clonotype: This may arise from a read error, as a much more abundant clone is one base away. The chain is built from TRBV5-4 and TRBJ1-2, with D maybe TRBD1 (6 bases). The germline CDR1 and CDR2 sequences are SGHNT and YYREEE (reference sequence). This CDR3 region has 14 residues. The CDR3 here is CASSLITGSYGYSF. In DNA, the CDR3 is TGTGCCAGCAGCTTGATCACAGGGAGCTATGGCTACAGCTTC.

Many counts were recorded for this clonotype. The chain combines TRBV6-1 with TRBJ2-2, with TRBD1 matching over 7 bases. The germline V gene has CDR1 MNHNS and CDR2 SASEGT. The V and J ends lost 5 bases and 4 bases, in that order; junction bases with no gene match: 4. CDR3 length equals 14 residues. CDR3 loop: CASSRGQPTGELFF. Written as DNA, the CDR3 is TGTGCCAGCAGTCGGGGACAGCCCACCGGGGAGCTGTTTTTT.